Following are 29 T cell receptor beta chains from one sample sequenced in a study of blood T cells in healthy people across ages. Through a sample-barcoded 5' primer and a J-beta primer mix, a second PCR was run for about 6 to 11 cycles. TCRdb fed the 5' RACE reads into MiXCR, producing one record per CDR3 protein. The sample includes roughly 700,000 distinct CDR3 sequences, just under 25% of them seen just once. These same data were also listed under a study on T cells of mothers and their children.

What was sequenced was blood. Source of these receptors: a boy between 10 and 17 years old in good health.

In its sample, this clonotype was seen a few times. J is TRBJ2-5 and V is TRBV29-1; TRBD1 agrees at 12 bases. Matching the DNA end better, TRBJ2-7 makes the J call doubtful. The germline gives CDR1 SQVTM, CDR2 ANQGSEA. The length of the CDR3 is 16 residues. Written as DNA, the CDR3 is TGCAGCGTTGAAATTGAAGGGGACAGGGGGCAATACGAGCAGTACTTC. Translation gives CSVEIEGDRGQYEQYF.

Written as DNA, the CDR3 is TGTGCCAGCAGTACAAGGACTAGCGGGGTCTTATACAATGAGCAGTTCTTC. Protein sequence: CASSTRTSGVLYNEQFF. The J gene is TRBJ2-5, the V gene TRBV28; 12 bases match TRBD2. The DNA end is more similar to TRBJ2-1, so the J call may be wrong. This CDR3 has 17 amino acids. Germline loops: CDR1 MDHEN, CDR2 SYDVKM.

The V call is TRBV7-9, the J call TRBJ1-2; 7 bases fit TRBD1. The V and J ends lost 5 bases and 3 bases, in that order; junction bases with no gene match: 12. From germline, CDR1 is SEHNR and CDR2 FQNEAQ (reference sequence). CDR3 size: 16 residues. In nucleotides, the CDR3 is TGTGCCAGCAGCCACGGGACAGATGGCGTTTACTATGGCTACACCTTC. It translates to CASSHGTDGVYYGYTF. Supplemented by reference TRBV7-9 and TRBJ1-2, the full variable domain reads DTGVSQNPRHKITKRGQNVTFRCDPISEHNRLYWYRQTLGQGPEFLTYFQNEAQLEKSRLLSDRFSAERPKGSFSTLEIQRTEQGDSAMYLCASSHGTDGVYYGYTFGSGTRLTVV.

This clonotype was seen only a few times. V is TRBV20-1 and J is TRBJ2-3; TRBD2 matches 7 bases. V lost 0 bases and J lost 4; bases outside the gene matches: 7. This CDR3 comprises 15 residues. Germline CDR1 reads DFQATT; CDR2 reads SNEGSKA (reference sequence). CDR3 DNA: TGCAGTGCTAGAGACTTGGGGGAGGGATCAGATACGCAGTATTTT. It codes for CSARDLGEGSDTQYF.

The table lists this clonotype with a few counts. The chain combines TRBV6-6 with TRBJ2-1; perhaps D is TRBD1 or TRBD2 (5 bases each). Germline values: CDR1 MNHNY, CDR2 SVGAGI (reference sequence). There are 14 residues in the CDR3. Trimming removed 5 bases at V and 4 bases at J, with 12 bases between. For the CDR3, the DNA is TGTGCCAGCAGTGCCGGGACGGAGTACAATGAGCAGTTCTTC. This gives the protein CASSAGTEYNEQFF.

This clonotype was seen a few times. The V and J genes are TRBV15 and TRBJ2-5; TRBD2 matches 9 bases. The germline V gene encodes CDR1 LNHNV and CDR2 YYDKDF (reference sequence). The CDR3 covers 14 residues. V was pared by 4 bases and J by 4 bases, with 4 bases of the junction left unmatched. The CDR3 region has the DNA TGTGCCACCAGCACCGTGGGACTAGCAGAGACCCAGTACTTC. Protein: CATSTVGLAETQYF.

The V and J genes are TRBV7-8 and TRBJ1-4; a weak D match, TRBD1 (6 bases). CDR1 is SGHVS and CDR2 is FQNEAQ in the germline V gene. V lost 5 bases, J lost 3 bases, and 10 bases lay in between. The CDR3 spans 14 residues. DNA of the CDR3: TGTGCCAGCAGCCCGACAGGAGCTAATGAAAAACTGTTTTTT. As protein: CASSPTGANEKLFF.

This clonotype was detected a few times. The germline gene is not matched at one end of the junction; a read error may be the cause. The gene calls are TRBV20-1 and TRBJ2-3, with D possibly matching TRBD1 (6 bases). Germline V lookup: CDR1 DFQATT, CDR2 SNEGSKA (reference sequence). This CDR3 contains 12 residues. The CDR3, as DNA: TGCAGTGCCAGAGCAGGGGCAGATACGCAGTATTTT. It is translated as CSARAGADTQYF.

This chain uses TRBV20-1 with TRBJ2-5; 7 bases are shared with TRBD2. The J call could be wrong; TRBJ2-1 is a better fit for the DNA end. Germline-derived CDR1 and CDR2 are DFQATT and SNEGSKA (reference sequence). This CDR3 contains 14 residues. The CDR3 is CSARSLAEAPEQFF. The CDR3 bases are TGCAGTGCTAGGTCCCTAGCGGAAGCCCCTGAGCAGTTCTTC.

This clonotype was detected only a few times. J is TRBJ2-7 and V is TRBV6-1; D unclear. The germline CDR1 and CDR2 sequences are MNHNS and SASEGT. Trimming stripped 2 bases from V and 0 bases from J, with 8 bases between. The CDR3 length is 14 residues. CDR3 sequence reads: CASSELDNSYEQYF. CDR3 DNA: TGTGCCAGCAGTGAACTTGACAACTCCTACGAGCAGTACTTC.

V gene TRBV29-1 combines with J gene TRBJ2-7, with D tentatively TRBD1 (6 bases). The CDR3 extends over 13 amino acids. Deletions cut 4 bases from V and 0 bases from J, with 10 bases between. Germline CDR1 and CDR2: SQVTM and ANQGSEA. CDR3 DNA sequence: TGCAGCGTTGCCCGGGACACCTCCTACGAGCAGTACTTC. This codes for CSVARDTSYEQYF.

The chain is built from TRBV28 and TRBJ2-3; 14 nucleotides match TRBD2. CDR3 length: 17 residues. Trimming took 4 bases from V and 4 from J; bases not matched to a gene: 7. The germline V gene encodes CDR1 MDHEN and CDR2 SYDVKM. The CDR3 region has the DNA TGTGCCAGCAGTTCGGGACTAGCGGGAGTCGGGGCAGATACGCAGTATTTT. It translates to CASSSGLAGVGADTQYF.

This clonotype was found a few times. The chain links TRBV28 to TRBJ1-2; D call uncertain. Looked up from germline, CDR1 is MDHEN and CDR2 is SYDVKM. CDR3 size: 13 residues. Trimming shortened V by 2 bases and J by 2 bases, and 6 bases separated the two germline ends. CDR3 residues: CASSLIVNYGYTF. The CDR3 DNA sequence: TGTGCCAGCAGTTTAATAGTAAACTATGGCTACACCTTC.

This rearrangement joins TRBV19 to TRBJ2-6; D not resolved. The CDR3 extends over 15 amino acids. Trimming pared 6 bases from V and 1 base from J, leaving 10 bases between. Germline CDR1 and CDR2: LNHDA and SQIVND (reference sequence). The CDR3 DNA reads TGTGCCAGTAGCATCATTGGGTCTGGGGCCAACGTCCTGACTTTC. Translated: CASSIIGSGANVLTF.

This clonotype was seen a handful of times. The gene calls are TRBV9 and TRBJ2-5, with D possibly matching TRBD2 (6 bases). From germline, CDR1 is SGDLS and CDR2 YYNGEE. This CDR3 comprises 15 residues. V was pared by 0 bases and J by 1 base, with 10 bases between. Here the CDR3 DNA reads TGTGCCAGCAGCGTAGCTACCGGGGGCCAAGAGACCCAGTACTTC. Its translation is CASSVATGGQETQYF.

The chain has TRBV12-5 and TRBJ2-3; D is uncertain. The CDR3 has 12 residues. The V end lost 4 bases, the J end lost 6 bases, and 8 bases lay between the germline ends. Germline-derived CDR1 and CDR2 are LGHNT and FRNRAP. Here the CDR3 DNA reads TGTGCTAGTGGTTCCCTAGGGGATACGCAGTATTTT. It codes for CASGSLGDTQYF.

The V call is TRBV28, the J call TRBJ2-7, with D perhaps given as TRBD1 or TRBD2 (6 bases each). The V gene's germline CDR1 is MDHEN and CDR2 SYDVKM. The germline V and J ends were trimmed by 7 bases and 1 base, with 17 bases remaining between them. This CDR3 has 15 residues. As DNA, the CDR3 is TGTGCCAGCATCATGTCGGGGGCCGCTTCCTACGAGCAGTACTTC. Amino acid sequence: CASIMSGAASYEQYF.

The CDR3 spells CASSSAGRTQYF. CDR3 in DNA: TGTGCCAGCAGTTCGGCCGGGAGGACGCAGTATTTT. The chain recombines TRBV27 with TRBJ2-3, with TRBD2 matching over 7 bases. Germline V gene lookup returns CDR1 MNHEY and CDR2 SMNVEV (reference sequence). V gave up 4 bases and J gave up 9 bases; unmatched junction bases: 4. The CDR3 runs 12 residues.

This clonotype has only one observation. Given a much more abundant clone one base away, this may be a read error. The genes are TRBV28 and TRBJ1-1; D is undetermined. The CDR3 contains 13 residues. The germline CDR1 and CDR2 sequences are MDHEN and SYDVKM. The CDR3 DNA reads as TGTGCCGGCAGTTTAGGTGCGAACACTGAAGCTTTCTTT. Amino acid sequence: CAGSLGANTEAFF.

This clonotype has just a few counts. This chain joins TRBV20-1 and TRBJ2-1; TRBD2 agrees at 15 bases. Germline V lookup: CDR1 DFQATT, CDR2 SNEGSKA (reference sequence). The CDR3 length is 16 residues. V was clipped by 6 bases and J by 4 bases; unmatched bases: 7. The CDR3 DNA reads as TGCAGTGCCCGGACTAGCGGGAGGGCCTTATACAATGAGCAGTTCTTC. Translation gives CSARTSGRALYNEQFF.

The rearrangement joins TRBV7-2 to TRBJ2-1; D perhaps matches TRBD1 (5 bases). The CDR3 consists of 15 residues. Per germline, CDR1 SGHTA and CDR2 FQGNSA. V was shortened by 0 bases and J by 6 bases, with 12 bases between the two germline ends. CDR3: CASSLARGSGNEQFF. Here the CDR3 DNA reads TGTGCCAGCAGCTTAGCTAGGGGTTCAGGCAATGAGCAGTTCTTC.

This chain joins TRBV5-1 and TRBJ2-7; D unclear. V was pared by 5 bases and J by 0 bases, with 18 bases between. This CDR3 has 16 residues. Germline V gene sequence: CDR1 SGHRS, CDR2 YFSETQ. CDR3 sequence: CASRPNVGQSSYEQYF. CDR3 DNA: TGCGCCAGCAGACCCAACGTAGGCCAAAGCTCCTACGAGCAGTACTTC.

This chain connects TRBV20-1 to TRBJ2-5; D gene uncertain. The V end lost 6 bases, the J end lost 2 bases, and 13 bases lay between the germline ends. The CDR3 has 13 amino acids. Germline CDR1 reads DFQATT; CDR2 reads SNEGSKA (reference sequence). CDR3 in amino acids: CSAPGPHQETQYF. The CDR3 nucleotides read TGCAGTGCACCGGGTCCACATCAAGAGACCCAGTACTTC.

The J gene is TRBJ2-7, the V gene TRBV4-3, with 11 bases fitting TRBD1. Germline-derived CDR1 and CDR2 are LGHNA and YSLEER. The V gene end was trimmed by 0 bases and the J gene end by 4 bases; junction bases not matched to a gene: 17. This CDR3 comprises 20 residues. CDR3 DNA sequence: TGCGCCAGCAGCCAAGAAAATATTAGGACAGGGGGCGCGTTATGGTACGAGCAGTACTTC. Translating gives CASSQENIRTGGALWYEQYF.

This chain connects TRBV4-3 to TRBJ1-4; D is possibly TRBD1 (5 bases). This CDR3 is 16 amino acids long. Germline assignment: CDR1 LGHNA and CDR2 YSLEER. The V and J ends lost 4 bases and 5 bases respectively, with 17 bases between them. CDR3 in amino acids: CASSLDPTAYNEKLFF. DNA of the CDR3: TGCGCCAGCAGCCTGGACCCGACAGCCTACAATGAAAAACTGTTTTTT.

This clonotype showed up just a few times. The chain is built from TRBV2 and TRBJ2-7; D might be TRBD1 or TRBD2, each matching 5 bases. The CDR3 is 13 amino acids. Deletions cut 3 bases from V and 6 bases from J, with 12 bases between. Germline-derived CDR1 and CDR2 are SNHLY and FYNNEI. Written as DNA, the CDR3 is TGTGCCAGCAGTGACATCGAGAGGGGCGAGCAGTACTTC. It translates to CASSDIERGEQYF.

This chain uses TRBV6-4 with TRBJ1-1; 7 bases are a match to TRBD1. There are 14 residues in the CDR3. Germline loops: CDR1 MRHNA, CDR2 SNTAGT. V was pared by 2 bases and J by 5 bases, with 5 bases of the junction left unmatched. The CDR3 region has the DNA TGTGCCAGCAGTGACCAGACAGGGCTAACTGAAGCTTTCTTT. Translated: CASSDQTGLTEAFF.

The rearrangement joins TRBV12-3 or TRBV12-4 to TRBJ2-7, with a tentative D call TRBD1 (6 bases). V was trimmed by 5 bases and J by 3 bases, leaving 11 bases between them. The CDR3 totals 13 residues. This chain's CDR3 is CASSARQDYEQYF. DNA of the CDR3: TGTGCCAGCAGTGCCCGACAGGACTACGAGCAGTACTTC.

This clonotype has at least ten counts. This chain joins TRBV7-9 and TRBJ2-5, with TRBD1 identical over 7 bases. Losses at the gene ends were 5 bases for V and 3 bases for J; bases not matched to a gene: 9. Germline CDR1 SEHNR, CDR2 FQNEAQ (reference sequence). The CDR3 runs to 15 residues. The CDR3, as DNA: TGTGCCAGCAGCCACCTTACAGGGGACGAAGAGACCCAGTACTTC. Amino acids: CASSHLTGDEETQYF.